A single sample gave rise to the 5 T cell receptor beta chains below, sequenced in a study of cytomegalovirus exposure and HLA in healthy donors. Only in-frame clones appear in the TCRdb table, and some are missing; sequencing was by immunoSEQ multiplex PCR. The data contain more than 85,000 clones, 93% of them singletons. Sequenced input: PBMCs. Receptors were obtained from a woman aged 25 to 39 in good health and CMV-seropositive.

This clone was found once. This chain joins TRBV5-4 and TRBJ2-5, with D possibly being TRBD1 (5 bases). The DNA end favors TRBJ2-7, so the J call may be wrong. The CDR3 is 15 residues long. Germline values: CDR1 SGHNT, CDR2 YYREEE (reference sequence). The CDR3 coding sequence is TGTGCCAGCAGCTTGGCCGGCAGGGAATCCTACGAGCAGTACTTC. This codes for CASSLAGRESYEQYF.

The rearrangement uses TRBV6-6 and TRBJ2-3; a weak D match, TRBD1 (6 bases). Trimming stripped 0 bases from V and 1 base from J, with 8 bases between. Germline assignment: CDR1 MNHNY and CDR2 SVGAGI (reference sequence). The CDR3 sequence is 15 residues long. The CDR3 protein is CASSYSRTGTDTQYF. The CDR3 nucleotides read TGTGCCAGCAGTTACTCCCGGACAGGCACAGATACGCAGTATTTT.

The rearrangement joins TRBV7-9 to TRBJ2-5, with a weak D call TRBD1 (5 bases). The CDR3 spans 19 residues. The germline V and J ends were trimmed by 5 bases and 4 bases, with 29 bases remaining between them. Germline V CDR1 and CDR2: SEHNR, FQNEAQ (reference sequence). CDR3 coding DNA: TGTGCCAGCAGCCTCCATGGGGCCCCAAGAACACGGACGGGAGAGACCCAGTACTTC. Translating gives CASSLHGAPRTRTGETQYF.

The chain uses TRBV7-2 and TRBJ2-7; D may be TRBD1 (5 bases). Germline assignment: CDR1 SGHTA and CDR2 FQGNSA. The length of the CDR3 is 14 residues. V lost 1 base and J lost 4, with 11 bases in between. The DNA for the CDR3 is TGTGCCAGCAGCTTAGGTACAGGAAGATACGAGCAGTACTTC. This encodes CASSLGTGRYEQYF. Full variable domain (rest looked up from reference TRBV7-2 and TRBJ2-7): GAGVSQSPSNKVTEKGKDVELRCDPISGHTALYWYRQSLGQGLEFLIYFQGNSAPDKSGLPSDRFSAERTGGSVSTLTIQRTQQEDSAVYLCASSLGTGRYEQYFGPGTRLTVT.

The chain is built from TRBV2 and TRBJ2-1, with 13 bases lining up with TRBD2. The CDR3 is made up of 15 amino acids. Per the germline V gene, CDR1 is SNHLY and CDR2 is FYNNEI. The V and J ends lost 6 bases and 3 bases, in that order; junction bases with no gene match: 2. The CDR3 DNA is TGTGCCAGCAGCACTAGCGGGAGGGGCTACAATGAGCAGTTCTTC. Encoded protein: CASSTSGRGYNEQFF.